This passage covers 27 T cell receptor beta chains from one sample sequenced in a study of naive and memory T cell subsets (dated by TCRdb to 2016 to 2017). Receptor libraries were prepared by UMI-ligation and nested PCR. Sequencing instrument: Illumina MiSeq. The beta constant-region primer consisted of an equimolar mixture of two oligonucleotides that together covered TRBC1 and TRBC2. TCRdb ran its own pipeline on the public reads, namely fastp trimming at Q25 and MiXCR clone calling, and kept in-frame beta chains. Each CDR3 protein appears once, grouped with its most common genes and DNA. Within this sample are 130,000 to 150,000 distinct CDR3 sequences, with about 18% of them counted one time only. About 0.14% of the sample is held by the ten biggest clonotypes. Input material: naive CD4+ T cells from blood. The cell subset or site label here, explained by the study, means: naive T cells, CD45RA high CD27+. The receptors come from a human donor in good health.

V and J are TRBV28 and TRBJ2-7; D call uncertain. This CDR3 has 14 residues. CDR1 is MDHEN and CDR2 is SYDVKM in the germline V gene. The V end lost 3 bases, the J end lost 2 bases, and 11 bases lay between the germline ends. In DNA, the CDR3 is TGTGCCAGCAGTTTTGAGCCAGTAGCCTACGAGCAGTACTTC. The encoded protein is CASSFEPVAYEQYF.

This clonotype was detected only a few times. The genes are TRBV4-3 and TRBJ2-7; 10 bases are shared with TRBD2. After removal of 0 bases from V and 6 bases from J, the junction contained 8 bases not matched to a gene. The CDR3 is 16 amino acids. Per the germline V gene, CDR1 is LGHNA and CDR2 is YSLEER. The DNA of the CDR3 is TGCGCCAGCAGCCAAGATGTGGCGACTAGCGGGTTCGAGCAGTACTTC. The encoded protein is CASSQDVATSGFEQYF.

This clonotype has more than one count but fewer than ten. The CDR3 DNA sequence: TGTGCCAGCAGTGAGACTTGGGGAGAGACCCAGTACTTC. Protein: CASSETWGETQYF. The genes are TRBV2 and TRBJ2-5, with unresolved D. V dropped 3 bases and J dropped 4 bases, with 9 bases sitting between them. This CDR3 is 13 amino acids long. Germline CDR1 and CDR2: SNHLY and FYNNEI.

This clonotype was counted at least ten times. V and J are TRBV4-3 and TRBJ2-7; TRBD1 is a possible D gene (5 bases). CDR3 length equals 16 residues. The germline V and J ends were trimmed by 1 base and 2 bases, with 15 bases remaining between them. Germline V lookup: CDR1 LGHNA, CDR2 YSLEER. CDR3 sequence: CASSQVSVGAAYEQYF. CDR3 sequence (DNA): TGCGCCAGCAGCCAAGTTTCGGTAGGGGCTGCCTACGAGCAGTACTTC.

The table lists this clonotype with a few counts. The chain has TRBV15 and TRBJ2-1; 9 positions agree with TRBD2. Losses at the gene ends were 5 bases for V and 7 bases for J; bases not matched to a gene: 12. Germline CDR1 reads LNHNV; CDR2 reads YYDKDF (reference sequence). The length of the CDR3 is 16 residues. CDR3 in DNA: TGTGCCACCAGCGAACCGGGACTAGCCCTAAGGAATGAGCAGTTCTTC. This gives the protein CATSEPGLALRNEQFF. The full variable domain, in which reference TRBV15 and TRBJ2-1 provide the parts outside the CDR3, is DAMVIQNPRYQVTQFGKPVTLSCSQTLNHNVMYWYQQKSSQAPKLLFHYYDKDFNNEADTPDNFQSRRPNTSFCFLDIRSPGLGDTAMYLCATSEPGLALRNEQFFGPGTRLTVL.

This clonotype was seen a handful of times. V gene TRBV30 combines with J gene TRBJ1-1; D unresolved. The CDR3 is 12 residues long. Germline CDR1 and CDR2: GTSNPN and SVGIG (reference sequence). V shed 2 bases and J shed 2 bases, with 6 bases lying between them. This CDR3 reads CAWSRINTEAFF. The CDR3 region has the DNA TGTGCCTGGAGTAGGATAAACACTGAAGCTTTCTTT.

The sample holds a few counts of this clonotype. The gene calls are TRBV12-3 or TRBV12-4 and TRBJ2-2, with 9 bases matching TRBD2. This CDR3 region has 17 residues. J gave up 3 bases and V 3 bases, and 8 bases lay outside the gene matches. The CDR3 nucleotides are TGTGCCAGCAGTTTTCAAGCGGGAGGCGGCTACACCGGGGAGCTGTTTTTT. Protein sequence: CASSFQAGGGYTGELFF.

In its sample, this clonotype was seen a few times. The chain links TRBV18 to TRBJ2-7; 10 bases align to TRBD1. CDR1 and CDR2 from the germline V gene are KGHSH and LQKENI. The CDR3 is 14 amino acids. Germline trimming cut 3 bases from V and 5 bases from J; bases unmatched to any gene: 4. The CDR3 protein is CASSPRDRGDEQYF. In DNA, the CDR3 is TGTGCCAGCTCACCTCGGGACAGGGGCGACGAGCAGTACTTC. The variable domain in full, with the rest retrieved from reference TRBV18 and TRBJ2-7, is NAGVMQNPRHLVRRRGQEARLRCSPMKGHSHVYWYRQLPEEGLKFMVYLQKENIIDESGMPKERFSAEFPKEGPSILRIQQVVRGDSAAYFCASSPRDRGDEQYFGPGTRLTVT.

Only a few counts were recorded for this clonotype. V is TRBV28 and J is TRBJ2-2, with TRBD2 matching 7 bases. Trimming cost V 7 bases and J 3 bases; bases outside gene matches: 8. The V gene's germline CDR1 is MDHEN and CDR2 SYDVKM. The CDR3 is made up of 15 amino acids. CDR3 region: CASTRREPHTGELFF. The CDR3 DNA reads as TGTGCCAGCACCCGGCGGGAGCCCCACACCGGGGAGCTGTTTTTT.

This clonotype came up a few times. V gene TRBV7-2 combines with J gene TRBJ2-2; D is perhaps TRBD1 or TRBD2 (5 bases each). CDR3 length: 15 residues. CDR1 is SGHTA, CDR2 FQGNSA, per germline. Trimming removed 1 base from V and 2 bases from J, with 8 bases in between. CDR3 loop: CASSLVGTNTGELFF. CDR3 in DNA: TGTGCCAGCAGCTTAGTAGGGACCAACACCGGGGAGCTGTTTTTT.

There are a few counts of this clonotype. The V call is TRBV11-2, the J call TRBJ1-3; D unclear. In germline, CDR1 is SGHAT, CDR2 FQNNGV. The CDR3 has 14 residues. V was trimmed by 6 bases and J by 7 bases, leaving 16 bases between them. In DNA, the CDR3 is TGTGCCAGCAGTCCAAGGCCAGTCCCTAACACCATATATTTT. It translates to CASSPRPVPNTIYF.

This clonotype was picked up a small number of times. CDR3 DNA sequence: TGTGCCAGCAGTTTAGGCGGGCCCTACGAGCAGTACTTC. This gives the protein CASSLGGPYEQYF. The rearrangement joins TRBV28 to TRBJ2-7, with D perhaps TRBD2 (5 bases). Germline values: CDR1 MDHEN, CDR2 SYDVKM. The CDR3 consists of 13 residues. Trimming took 2 bases from V and 2 from J, leaving 7 bases between them.

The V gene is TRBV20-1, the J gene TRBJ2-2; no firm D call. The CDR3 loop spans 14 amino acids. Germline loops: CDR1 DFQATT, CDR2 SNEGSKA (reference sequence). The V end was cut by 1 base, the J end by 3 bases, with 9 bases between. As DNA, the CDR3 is TGCAGTGCTAGAGGTACAGAATACACCGGGGAGCTGTTTTTT. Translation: CSARGTEYTGELFF.

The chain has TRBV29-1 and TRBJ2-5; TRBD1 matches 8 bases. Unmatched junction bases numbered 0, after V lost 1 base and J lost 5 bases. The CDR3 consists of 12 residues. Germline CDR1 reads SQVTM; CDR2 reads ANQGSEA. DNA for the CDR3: TGCAGCGTTGAAGGGACAGGGGAGACCCAGTACTTC. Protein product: CSVEGTGETQYF.

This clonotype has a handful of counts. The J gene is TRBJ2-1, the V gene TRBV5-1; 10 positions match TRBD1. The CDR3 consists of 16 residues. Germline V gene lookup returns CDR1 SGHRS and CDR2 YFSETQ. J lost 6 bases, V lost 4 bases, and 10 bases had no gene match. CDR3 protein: CASSRLMDRGTNEQFF. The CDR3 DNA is TGCGCCAGCAGCCGATTAATGGACAGGGGGACCAATGAGCAGTTCTTC. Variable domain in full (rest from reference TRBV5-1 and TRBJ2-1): KAGVTQTPRYLIKTRGQQVTLSCSPISGHRSVSWYQQTPGQGLQFLFEYFSETQRNKGNFPGRFSGRQFSNSRSEMNVSTLELGDSALYLCASSRLMDRGTNEQFFGPGTRLTVL.

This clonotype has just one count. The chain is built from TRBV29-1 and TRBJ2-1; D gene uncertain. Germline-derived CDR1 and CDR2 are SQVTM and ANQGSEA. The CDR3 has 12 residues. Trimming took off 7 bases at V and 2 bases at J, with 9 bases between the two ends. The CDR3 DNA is TGCAGCGGCGGATTCCCCTACAATGAGCAGTTCTTC. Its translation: CSGGFPYNEQFF.

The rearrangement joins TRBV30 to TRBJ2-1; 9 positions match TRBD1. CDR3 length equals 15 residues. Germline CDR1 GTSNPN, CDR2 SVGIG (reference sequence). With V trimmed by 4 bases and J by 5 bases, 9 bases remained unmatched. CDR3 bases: TGTGCCTGGAATCCGGGACAGGGTTCCCACAATGAGCAGTTCTTC. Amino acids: CAWNPGQGSHNEQFF. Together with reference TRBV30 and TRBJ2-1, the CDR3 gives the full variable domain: SQTIHQWPATLVQPVGSPLSLECTVEGTSNPNLYWYRQAAGRGLQLLFYSVGIGQISSEVPQNLSASRPQDRQFILSSKKLLLSDSGFYLCAWNPGQGSHNEQFFGPGTRLTVL.

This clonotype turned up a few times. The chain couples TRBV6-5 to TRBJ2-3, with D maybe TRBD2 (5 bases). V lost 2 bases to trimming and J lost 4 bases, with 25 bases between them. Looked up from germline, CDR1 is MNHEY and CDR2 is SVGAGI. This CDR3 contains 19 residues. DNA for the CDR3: TGTGCCAGCAGTTACACCCACTACCCCGACCGCCCCGGGGCAGATACGCAGTATTTT. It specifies CASSYTHYPDRPGADTQYF.

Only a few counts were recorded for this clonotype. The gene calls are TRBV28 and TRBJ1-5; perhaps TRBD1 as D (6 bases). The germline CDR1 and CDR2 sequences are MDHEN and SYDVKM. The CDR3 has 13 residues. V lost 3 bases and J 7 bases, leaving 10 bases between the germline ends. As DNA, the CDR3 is TGTGCCAGCAGTTTGCCCAGGGGACAGCCCCAGCATTTT. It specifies CASSLPRGQPQHF.

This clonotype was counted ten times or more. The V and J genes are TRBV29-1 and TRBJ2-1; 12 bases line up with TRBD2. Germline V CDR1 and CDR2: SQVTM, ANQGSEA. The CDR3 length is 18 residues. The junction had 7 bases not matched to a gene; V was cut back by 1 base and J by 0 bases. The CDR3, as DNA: TGCAGCGTTGAAGGGACTAGCGGGATGTTTAGCTCCTACAATGAGCAGTTCTTC. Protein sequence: CSVEGTSGMFSSYNEQFF.

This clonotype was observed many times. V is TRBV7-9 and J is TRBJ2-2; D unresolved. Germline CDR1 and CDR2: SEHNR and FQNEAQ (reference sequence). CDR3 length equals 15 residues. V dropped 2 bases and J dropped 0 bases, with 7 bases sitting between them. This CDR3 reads CASSLYGSNTGELFF. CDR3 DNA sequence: TGTGCCAGCAGCTTATACGGTTCGAACACCGGGGAGCTGTTTTTT.

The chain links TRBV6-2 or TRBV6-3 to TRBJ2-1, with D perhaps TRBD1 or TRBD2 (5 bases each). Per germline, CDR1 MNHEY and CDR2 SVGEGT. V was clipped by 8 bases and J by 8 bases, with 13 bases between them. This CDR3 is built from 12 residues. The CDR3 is CASGDLSDEQFF. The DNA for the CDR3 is TGTGCCAGCGGGGACCTTAGCGATGAGCAGTTCTTC.

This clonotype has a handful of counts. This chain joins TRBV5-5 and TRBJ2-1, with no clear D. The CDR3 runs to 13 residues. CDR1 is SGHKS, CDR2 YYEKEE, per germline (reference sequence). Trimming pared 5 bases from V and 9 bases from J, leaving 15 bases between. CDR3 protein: CASSSGRVGEQFF. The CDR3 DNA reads TGTGCCAGCAGTTCCGGTCGGGTAGGTGAGCAGTTCTTC.

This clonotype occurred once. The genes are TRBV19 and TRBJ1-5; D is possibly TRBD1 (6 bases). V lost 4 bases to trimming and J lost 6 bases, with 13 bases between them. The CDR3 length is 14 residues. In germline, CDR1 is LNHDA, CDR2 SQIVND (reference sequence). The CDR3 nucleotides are TGTGCCAGTAGTAAGTTACAGGGTCGTCAGCCCCAGCATTTT. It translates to CASSKLQGRQPQHF.

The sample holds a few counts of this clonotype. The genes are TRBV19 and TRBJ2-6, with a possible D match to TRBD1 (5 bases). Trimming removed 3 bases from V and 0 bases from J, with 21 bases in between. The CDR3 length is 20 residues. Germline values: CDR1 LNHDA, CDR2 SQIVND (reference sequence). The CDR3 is CASSIRQIPGYLSGANVLTF. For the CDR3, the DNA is TGTGCCAGTAGTATTCGGCAGATCCCAGGGTACCTCTCTGGGGCCAACGTCCTGACTTTC.

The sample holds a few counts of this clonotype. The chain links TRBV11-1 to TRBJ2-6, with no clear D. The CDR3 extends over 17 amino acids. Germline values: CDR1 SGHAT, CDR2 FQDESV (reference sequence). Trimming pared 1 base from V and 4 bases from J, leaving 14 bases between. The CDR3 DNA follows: TGTGCCAGCAGCTTAGATAGTCTGGGTTCCGGGGCCAACGTCCTGACTTTC. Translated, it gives CASSLDSLGSGANVLTF.

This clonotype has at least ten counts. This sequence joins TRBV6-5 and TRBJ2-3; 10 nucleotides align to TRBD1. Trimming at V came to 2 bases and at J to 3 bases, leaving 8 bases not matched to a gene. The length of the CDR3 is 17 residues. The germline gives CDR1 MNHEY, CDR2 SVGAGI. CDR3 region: CASSYGWGQGITDTQYF. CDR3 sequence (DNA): TGTGCCAGCAGTTACGGCTGGGGACAGGGGATTACAGATACGCAGTATTTT.